The present entry profiles one T cell receptor (beta chain) with its context. Its antigen remains unidentified. These data are taken from a study of shared clonotypes between healthy human individuals. Whole-study results and caveats: The sharing of 5% to 6.5% of naive CD4 clonotypes was seen across a handful of donors. Sampling covered blood only; tissue repertoires likely differ. Richness estimates generally favored naive over memory subsets.

Naive CD8 cells, CD45RO-negative and positively selected for CCR7, excluded terminally differentiated effector memory CD45RA+ cells. Profiling relied on immunoSEQ multiplex PCR, and the TCRdb table lists in-frame clones only, not all of them. The table includes more than 500,000 clones, roughly 96% detected once. Germline assignment: CDR1 SGHDT and CDR2 YYEEEE. The CDR3 has 13 amino acids. Trimming removed 5 bases from V and 8 bases from J; junction bases left unmatched: 6. The clonotype originates from a woman in her twenties or thirties in good health. Sequencing used naive CD8+ T cells sorted from blood. The chain couples TRBV5-6 to TRBJ1-4, with 7 nucleotides matching TRBD1. CDR3 DNA: TGTGCCAGCAGTCCAGGGGGTCGAGAAAAACTGTTTTTT. Translated, it gives CASSPGGREKLFF.